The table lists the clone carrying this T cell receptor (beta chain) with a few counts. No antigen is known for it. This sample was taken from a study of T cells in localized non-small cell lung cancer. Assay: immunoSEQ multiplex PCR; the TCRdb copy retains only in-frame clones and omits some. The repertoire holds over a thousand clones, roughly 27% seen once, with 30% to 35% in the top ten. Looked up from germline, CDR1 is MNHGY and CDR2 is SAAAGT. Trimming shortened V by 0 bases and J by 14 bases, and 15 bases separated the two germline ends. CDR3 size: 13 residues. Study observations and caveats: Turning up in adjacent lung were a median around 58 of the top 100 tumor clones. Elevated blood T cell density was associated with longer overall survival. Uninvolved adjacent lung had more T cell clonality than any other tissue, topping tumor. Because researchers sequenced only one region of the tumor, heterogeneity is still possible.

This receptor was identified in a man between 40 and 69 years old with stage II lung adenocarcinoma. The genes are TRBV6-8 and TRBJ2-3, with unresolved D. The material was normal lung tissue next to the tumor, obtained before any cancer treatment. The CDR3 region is CASSYSGRQKWYF. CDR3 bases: TGTGCCAGCAGTTACTCGGGAAGGCAAAAGTGGTATTTT.